This T cell receptor beta chain was observed in a study of T cell responses to AZD1222 COVID-19 vaccine. The germline gives CDR1 SGHTA, CDR2 FQGTGA. The CDR3 covers 14 residues. V lost 4 bases and J lost 8; bases outside the gene matches: 1. This clone has a handful of counts. Its cognate antigen is unknown. Study-level points and caveats: Possibly, clonal diversity was underestimated; donors were largely white British and included more females.

TCRdb's table, derived via immunoSEQ multiplex PCR, lists solely in-frame clones and lacks some. The table includes 69,000 or so clones, nearly 90% detected once. The source is an adult who received the AZD1222 COVID-19 vaccine. This material consisted of peripheral blood, taken 28 days after the second AZD1222 dose. The chain uses TRBV7-3 and TRBJ2-1; 14 bases fit TRBD2. CDR3 loop: CASSWGLAGDEQFF. For the CDR3, the DNA is TGTGCCAGCAGCTGGGGACTAGCGGGAGATGAGCAGTTCTTC. Combining the CDR3 with reference TRBV7-3 and TRBJ2-1 gives the whole variable domain GAGVSQTPSNKVTEKGKYVELRCDPISGHTALYWYRQSLGQGPEFLIYFQGTGAADDSGLPNDRFFAVRPEGSVSTLKIQRTERGDSAVYLCASSWGLAGDEQFFGPGTRLTVL.